This TCR beta chain was profiled in a study of T cells after yellow fever vaccination. Study overall: Fractions with few cells were prepared using SMART-Seq v4 Ultra Low Input. General study points: Among all clonotypes, a small share was observed in both CD4 and CD8 compartments. Abundant clonotypes from the bulk population could have been carried over as contaminants into FACS-sorted repertoires.

V shed 0 bases and J 6 bases; nucleotides not matched to a gene: 5. CDR1 and CDR2 (germline): KGHDR, SFDVKD. The CDR3 runs to 16 residues. TCR cDNA, made by 5'RACE template switching, carried an added universal primer site and UMIs. TCRdb recomputed calls from the 5' RACE reads with MiXCR, one row per CDR3 protein. This repertoire shows about 350,000 distinct CDR3 sequences, roughly 10% found once; its top ten account for around 19%. This clonotype was seen only a few times. Its specificity is unknown. The sample was PBMCs, taken on the day of the first yellow fever vaccination. This chain connects TRBV24-1 to TRBJ2-1; 9 bases align to TRBD2. The sequence derives from a man younger than 30 who received the YFV17D yellow fever vaccine. In DNA form, the CDR3 reads TGTGCCACCAGTGATTTGGGGCGGGGGGGCCGCAATGAGCAGTTCTTC. Translation: CATSDLGRGGRNEQFF.